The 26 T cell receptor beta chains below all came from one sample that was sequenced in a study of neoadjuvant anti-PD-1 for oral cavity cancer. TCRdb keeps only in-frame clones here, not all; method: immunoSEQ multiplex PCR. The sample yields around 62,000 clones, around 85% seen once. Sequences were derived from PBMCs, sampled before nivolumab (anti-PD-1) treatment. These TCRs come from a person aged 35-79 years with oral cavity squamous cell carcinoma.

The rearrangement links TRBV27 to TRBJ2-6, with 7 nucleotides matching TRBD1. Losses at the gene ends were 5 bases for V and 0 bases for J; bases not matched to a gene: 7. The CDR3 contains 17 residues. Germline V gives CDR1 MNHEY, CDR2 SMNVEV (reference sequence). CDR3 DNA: TGTGCCAGCAGTAGACAGGGACGGTACTCTGGGGCCAACGTCCTGACTTTC. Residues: CASSRQGRYSGANVLTF.

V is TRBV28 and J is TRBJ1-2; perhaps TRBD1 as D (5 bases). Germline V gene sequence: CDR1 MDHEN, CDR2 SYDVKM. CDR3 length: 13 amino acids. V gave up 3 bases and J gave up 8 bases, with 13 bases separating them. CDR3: CASSLVRVGGYTF. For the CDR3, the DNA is TGTGCCAGCAGTTTGGTCAGGGTTGGCGGCTACACCTTC.

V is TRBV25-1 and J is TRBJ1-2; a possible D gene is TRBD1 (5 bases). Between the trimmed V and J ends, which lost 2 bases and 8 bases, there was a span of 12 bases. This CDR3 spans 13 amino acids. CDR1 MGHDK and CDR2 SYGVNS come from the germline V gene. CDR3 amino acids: CASSENRPAGYTF. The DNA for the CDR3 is TGTGCCAGCAGTGAAAACAGGCCGGCAGGCTACACCTTC.

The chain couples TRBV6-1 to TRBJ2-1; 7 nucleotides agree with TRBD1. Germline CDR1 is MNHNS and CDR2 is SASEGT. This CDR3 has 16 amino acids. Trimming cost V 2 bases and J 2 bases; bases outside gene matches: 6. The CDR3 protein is CASSEHSGQAYNEQFF. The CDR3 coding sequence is TGTGCCAGCAGTGAACACTCAGGACAGGCCTACAATGAGCAGTTCTTC.

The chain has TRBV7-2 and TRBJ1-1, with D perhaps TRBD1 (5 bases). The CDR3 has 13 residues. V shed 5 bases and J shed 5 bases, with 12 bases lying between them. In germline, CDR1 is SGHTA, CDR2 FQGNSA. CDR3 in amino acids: CASSRLRGTEAFF. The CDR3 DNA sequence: TGTGCCAGCAGCCGGCTTCGGGGGACTGAAGCTTTCTTT.

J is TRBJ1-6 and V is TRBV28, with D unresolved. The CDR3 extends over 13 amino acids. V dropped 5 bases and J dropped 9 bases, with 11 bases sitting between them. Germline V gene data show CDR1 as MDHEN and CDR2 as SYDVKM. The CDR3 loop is CASSGDWGSPLHF. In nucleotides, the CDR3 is TGTGCCAGCAGTGGAGACTGGGGTTCACCCCTCCACTTT.

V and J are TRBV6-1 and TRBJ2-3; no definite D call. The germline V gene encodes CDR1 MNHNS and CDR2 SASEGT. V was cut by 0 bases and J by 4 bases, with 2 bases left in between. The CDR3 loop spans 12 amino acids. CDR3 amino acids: CASSEASDTQYF. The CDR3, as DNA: TGTGCCAGCAGTGAAGCGTCAGATACGCAGTATTTT.

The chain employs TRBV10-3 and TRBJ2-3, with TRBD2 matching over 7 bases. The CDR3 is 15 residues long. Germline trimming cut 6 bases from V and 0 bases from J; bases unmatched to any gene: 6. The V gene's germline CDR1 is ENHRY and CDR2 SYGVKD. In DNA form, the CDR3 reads TGTGCCATCAGCCTAGCGGAGAGTAGCACAGATACGCAGTATTTT. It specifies CAISLAESSTDTQYF.

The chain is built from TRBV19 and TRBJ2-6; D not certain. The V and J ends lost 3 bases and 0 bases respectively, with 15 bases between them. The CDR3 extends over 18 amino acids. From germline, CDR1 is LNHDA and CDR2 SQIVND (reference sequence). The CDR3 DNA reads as TGTGCCAGTAGTATGGTATCCCCGACCCGCTCTGGGGCCAACGTCCTGACTTTC. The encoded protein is CASSMVSPTRSGANVLTF.

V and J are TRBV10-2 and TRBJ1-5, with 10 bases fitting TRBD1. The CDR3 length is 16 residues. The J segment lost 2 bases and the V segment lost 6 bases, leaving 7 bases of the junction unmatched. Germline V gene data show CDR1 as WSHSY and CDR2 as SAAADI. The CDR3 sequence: CASRDRGRSGNQPQHF. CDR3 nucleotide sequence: TGCGCCAGCAGGGACAGGGGGAGGTCTGGCAATCAGCCCCAGCATTTT.

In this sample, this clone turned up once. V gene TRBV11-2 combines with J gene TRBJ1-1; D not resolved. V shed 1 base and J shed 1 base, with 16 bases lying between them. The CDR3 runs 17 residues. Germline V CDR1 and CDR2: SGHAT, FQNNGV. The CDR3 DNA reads TGTGCCAGCAGCTTAGCCTTCCTCGTATCCCCGAACACTGAAGCTTTCTTT. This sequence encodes CASSLAFLVSPNTEAFF.

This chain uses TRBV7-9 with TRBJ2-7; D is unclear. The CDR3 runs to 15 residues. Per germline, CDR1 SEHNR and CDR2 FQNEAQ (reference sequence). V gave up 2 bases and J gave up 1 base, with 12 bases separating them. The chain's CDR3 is CASSLRSVSSYEQYF. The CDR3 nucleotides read TGTGCCAGCAGCTTAAGGTCCGTCAGTTCCTACGAGCAGTACTTC.

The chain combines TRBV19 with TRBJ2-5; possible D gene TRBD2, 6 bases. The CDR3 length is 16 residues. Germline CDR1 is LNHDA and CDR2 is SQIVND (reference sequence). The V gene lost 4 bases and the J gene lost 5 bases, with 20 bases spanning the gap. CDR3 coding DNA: TGTGCCAGTAGTACGTGGAGGGCCCCTCTTTCGGAGACCCAGTACTTC. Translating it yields CASSTWRAPLSETQYF. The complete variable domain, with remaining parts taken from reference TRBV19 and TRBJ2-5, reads DGGITQSPKYLFRKEGQNVTLSCEQNLNHDAMYWYRQDPGQGLRLIYYSQIVNDFQKGDIAEGYSVSREKKESFPLTVTSAQKNPTAFYLCASSTWRAPLSETQYFGPGTRLLVL.

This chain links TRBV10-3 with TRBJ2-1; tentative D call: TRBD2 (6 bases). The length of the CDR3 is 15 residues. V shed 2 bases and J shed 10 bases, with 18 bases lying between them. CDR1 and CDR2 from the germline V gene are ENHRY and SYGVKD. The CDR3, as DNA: TGTGCCATCAGTGAGCCGGGGGAGGCCCACCGAGAGCAGTTCTTC. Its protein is CAISEPGEAHREQFF.

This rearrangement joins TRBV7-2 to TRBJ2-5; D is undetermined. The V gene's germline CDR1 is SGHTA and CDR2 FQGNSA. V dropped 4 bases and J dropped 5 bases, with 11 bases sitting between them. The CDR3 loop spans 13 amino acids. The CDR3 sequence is CASSYIHQETQYF. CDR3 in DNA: TGTGCCAGCAGCTATATACATCAGGAGACCCAGTACTTC.

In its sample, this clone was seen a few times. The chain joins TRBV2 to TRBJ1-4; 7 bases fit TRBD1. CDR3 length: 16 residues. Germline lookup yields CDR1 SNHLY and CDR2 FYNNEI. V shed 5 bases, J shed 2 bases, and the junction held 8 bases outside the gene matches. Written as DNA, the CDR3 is TGTGCCAGCAGTAGGGGGCGGCTGGGGACTAATGAAAAACTGTTTTTT. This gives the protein CASSRGRLGTNEKLFF.

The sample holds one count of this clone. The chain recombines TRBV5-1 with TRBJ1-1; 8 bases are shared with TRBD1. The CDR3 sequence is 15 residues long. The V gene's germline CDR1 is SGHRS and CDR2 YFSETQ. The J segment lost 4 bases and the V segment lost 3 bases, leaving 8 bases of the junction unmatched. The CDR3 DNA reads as TGCGCCAGCAGCTCCGCCGGACAGGGAAGCACTGAAGCTTTCTTT. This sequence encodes CASSSAGQGSTEAFF. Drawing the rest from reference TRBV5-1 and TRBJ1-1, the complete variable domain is KAGVTQTPRYLIKTRGQQVTLSCSPISGHRSVSWYQQTPGQGLQFLFEYFSETQRNKGNFPGRFSGRQFSNSRSEMNVSTLELGDSALYLCASSSAGQGSTEAFFGQGTRLTVV.

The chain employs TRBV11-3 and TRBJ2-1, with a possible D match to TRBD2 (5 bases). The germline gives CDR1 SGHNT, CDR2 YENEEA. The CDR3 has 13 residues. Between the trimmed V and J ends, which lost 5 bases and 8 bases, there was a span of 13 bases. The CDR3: CASSPHPSHEQFF. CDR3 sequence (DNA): TGTGCCAGCAGCCCCCATCCTAGCCATGAGCAGTTCTTC.

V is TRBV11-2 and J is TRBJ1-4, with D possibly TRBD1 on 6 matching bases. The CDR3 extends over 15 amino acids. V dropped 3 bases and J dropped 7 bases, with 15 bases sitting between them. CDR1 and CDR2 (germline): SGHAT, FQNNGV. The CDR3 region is CASSFGGGGGEKLFF. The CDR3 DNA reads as TGTGCCAGCAGCTTTGGTGGGGGAGGGGGTGAAAAACTGTTTTTT.

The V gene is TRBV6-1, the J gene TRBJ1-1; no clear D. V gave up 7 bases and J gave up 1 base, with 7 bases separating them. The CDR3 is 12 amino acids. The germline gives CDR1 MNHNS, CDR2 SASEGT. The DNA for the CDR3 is TGTGCCAGCAAACGGACGAACACTGAAGCTTTCTTT. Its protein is CASKRTNTEAFF.

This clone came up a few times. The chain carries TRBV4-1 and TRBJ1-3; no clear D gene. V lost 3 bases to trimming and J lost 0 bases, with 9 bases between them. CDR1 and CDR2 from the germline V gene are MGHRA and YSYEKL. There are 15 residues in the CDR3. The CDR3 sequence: CASSHDGASGNTIYF. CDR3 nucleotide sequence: TGCGCCAGCAGCCATGACGGAGCCTCTGGAAACACCATATATTTT.

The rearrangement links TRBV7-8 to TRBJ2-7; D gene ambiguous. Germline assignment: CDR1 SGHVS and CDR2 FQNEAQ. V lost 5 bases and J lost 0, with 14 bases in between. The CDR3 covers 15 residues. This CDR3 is CASSRSSISSYEQYF. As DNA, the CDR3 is TGTGCCAGCAGCCGCTCTTCCATTAGCTCCTACGAGCAGTACTTC.

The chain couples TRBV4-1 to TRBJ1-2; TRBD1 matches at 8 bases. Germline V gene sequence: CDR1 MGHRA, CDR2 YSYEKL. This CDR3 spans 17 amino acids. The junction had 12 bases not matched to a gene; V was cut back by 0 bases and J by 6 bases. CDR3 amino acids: CASSQDGQGAQQNGYTF. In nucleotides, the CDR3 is TGCGCCAGCAGCCAAGATGGGCAGGGGGCCCAACAGAATGGCTACACCTTC.

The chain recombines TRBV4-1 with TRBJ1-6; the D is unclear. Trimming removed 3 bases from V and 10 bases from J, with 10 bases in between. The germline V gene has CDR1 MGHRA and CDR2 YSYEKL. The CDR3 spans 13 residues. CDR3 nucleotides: TGCGCCAGCAGCCACCCGAACTCATCACCCCTCCACTTT. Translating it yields CASSHPNSSPLHF.

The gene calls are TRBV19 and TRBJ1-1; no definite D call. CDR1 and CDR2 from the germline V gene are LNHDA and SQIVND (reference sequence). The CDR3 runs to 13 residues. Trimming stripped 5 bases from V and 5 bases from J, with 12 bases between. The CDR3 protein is CASSLLGLTEAFF. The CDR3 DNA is TGTGCCAGTAGTCTACTCGGACTTACTGAAGCTTTCTTT.

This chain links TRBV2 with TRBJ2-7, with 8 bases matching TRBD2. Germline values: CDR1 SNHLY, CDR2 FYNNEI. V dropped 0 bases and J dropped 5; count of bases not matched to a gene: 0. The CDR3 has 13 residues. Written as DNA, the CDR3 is TGTGCCAGCAGTGAAGCTAGCGGGGACGAGCAGTACTTC. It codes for CASSEASGDEQYF. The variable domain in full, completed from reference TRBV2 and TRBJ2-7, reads EPEVTQTPSHQVTQMGQEVILRCVPISNHLYFYWYRQILGQKVEFLVSFYNNEISEKSEIFDDQFSVERPDGSNFTLKIRSTKLEDSAMYFCASSEASGDEQYFGPGTRLTVT.